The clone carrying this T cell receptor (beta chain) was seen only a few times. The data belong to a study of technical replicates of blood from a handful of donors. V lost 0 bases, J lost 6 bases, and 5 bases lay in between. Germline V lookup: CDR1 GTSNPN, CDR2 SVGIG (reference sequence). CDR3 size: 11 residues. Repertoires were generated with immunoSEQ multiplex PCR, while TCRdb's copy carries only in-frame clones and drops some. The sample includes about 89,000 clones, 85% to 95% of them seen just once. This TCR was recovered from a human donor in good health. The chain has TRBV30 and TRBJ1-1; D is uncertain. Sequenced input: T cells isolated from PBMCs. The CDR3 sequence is CAWSVLSEAFF. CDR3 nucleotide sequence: TGTGCCTGGAGTGTACTCTCTGAAGCTTTCTTT.